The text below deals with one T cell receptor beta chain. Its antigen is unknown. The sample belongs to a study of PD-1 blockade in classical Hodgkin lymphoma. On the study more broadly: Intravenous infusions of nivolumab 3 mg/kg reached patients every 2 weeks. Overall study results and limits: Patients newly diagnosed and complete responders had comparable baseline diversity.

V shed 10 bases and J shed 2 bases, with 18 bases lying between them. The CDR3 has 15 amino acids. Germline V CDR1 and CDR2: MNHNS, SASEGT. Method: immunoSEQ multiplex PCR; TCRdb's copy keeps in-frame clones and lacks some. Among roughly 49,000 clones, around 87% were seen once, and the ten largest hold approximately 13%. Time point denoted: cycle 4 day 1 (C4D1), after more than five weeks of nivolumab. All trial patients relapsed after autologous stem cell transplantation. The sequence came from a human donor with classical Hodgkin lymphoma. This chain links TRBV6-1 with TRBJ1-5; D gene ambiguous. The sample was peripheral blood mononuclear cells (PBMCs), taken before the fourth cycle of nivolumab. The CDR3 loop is CAINDGYLRNQPQHF. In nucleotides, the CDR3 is TGTGCCATAAATGACGGGTACCTTCGCAATCAGCCCCAGCATTTT.